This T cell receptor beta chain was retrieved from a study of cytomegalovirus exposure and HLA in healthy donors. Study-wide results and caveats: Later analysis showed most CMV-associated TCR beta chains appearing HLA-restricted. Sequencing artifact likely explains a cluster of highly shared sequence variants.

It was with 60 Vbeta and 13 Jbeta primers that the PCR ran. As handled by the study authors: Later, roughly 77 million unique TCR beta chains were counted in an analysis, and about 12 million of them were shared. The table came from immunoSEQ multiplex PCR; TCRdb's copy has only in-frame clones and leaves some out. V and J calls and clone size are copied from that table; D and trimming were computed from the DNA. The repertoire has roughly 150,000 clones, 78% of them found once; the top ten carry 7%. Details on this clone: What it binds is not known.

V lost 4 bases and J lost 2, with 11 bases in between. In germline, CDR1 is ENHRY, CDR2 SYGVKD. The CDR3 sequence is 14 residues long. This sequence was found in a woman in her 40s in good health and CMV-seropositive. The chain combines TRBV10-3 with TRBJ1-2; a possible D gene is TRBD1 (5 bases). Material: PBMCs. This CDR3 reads CAISVKGANYGYTF. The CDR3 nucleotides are TGTGCCATCAGTGTAAAAGGGGCCAACTATGGCTACACCTTC.